The 3 T cell receptor beta chains listed next were all sequenced from one sample in a study of blood T cell repertoires in COVID-19. TCRdb keeps only in-frame clones here, not all; method: immunoSEQ multiplex PCR. The sample lists over 150,000 clones, about 90% occurring once. The sequenced sample was PBMCs or T cells enriched from blood (not recorded which). Receptors originate from a woman aged 25 to 39 who had recovered from COVID-19.

V gene TRBV28 combines with J gene TRBJ2-1; TRBD1 matches 7 bases. CDR1 MDHEN and CDR2 SYDVKM come from the germline V gene. V was clipped by 6 bases and J by 8 bases; unmatched bases: 7. The CDR3 totals 13 residues. CDR3 in amino acids: CASSLTGIYEQFF. The CDR3 DNA reads as TGTGCCAGCAGCTTGACAGGGATCTATGAGCAGTTCTTC.

The chain couples TRBV19 to TRBJ2-2; 10 bases line up with TRBD2. Germline CDR1 LNHDA, CDR2 SQIVND (reference sequence). The ends lost 6 bases at V and 5 bases at J; junction bases unmatched: 9. The CDR3 extends over 16 amino acids. As DNA, the CDR3 is TGTGCCAGTAGCAACCCAGCGGGGGGGCGGACCGGGGAGCTGTTTTTT. As protein: CASSNPAGGRTGELFF. The variable domain in full, completed from reference TRBV19 and TRBJ2-2, reads DGGITQSPKYLFRKEGQNVTLSCEQNLNHDAMYWYRQDPGQGLRLIYYSQIVNDFQKGDIAEGYSVSREKKESFPLTVTSAQKNPTAFYLCASSNPAGGRTGELFFGEGSRLTVL.

The rearrangement joins TRBV24-1 to TRBJ2-1; 11 bases are a match to TRBD2. The CDR3 extends over 16 amino acids. V shed 4 bases and J 3 bases; nucleotides not matched to a gene: 4. CDR1 and CDR2 from the germline V gene are KGHDR and SFDVKD. In DNA form, the CDR3 reads TGTGCCACCAGTGAAACTAGCGGGAGCCTCTACAATGAGCAGTTCTTC. Protein product: CATSETSGSLYNEQFF.